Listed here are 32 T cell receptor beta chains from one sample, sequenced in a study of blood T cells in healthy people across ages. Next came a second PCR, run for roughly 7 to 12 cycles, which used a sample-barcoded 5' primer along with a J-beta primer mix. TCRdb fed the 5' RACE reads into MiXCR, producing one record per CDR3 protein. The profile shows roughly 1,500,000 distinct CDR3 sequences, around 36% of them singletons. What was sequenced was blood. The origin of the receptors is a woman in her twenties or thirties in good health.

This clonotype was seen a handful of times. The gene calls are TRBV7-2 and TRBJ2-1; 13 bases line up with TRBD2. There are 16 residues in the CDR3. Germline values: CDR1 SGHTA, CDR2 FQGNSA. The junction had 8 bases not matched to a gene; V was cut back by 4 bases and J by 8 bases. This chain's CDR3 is CASSSRTSGRIYEQFF. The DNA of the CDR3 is TGTGCCAGCAGCTCCCGGACTAGCGGGAGAATCTATGAGCAGTTCTTC.

This CDR3 is CSARDFGFSNNYGYTF. The CDR3 bases are TGCAGTGCTAGAGATTTTGGATTCTCCAATAACTATGGCTACACCTTC. The chain carries TRBV20-1 and TRBJ1-2, with D unresolved. CDR1 is DFQATT and CDR2 is SNEGSKA in the germline V gene (reference sequence). The CDR3 runs to 16 residues. Trimming left V 0 bases short and J 1 base short, with 15 bases between.

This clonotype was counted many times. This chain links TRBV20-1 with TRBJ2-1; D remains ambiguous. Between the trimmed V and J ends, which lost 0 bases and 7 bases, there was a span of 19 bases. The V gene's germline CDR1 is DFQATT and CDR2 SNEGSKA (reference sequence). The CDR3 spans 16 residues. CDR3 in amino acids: CSARDRVDPLPNEQFF. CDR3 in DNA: TGCAGTGCTAGAGATCGGGTTGACCCGCTGCCGAATGAGCAGTTCTTC.

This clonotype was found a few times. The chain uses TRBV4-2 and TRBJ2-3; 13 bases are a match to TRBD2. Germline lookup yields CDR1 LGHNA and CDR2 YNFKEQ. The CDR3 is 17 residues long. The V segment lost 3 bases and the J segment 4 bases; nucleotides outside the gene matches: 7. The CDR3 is CASSQELAGGRSDTQYF. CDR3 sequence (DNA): TGTGCCAGCAGCCAGGAACTAGCGGGGGGGCGATCAGATACGCAGTATTTT.

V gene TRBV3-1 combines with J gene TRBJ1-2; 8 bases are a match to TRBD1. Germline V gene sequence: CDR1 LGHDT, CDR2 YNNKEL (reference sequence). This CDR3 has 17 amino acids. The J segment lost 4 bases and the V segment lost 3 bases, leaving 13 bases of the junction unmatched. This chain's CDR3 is CASSQPGLLGQVYGYTF. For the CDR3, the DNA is TGTGCCAGCAGCCAGCCCGGGCTACTGGGACAGGTCTATGGCTACACCTTC.

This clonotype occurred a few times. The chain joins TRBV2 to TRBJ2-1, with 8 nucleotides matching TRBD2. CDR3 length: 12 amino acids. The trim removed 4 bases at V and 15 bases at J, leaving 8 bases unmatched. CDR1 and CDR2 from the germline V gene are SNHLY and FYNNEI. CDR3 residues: CASSAPGLVLFF. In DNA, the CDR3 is TGTGCCAGCAGTGCCCCGGGACTAGTTCTGTTCTTC. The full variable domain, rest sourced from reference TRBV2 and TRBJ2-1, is EPEVTQTPSHQVTQMGQEVILRCVPISNHLYFYWYRQILGQKVEFLVSFYNNEISEKSEIFDDQFSVERPDGSNFTLKIRSTKLEDSAMYFCASSAPGLVLFFGPGTRLTVL.

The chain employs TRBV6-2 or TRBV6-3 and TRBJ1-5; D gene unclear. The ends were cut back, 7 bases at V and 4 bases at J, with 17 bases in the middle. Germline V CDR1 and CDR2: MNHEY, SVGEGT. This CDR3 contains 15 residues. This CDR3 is CASTEYGRPNQPQHF. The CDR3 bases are TGTGCCAGCACCGAATATGGACGCCCGAATCAGCCCCAGCATTTT.

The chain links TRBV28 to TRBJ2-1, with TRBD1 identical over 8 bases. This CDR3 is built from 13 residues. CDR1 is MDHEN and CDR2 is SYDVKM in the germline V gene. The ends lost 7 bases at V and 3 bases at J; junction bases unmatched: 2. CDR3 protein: CASTDRGYNEQFF. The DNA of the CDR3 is TGTGCCAGCACCGACAGGGGCTACAATGAGCAGTTCTTC.

This CDR3 is CASSLRVAGAYTDASTDTQYF. In nucleotides, the CDR3 is TGTGCCAGCAGTTTGAGGGTAGCAGGGGCGTATACGGACGCTAGCACAGATACGCAGTATTTT. The chain has TRBV12-3 or TRBV12-4 and TRBJ2-3; a weak D match, TRBD1 (6 bases). The V end was cut by 3 bases, the J end by 0 bases, with 28 bases between. This CDR3 comprises 21 residues.

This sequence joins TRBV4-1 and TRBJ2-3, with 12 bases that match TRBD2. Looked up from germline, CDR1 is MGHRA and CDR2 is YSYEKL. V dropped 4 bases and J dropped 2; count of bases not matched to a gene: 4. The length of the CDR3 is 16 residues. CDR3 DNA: TGCGCCAGCAGCCCGACTAGCGGGGGAATCACAGATACGCAGTATTTT. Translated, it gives CASSPTSGGITDTQYF.

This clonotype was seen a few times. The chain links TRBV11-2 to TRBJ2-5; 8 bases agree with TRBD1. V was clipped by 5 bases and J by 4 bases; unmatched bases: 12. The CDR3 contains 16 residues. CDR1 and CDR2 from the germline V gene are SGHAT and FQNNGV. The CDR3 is CASSLGQGAFVETQYF. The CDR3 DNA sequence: TGTGCCAGCAGCCTCGGGCAGGGGGCGTTCGTAGAGACCCAGTACTTC.

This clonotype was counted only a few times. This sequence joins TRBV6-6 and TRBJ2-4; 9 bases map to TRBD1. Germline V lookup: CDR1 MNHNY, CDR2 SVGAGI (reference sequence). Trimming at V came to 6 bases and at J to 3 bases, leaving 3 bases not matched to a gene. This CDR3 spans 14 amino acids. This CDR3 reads CASSPGQGKNIQYF. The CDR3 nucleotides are TGTGCCAGCAGCCCGGGACAGGGCAAAAACATTCAGTACTTC.

Written as DNA, the CDR3 is TGTGCTAGTGGATGGGGGGGCCTTAAGTTCTTC. Translating it yields CASGWGGLKFF. The rearrangement joins TRBV12-5 to TRBJ2-1, with D perhaps matching TRBD2 (7 bases). The V gene's germline CDR1 is LGHNT and CDR2 FRNRAP. V was cut by 6 bases and J by 14 bases, with 14 bases left in between. There are 11 residues in the CDR3. Together with reference TRBV12-5 and TRBJ2-1, the CDR3 gives the full variable domain: DARVTQTPRHKVTEMGQEVTMRCQPILGHNTVFWYRQTMMQGLELLAYFRNRAPLDDSGMPKDRFSAEMPDATLATLKIQPSEPRDSAVYFCASGWGGLKFFGPGTRLTVL.

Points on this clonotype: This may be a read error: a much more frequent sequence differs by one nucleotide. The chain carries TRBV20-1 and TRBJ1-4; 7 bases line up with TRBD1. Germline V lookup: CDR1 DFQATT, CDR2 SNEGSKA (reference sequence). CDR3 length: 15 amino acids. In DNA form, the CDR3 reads TGCAGTGCTAAAGACAGGGTGGGAGCTAATAAAAAACTGTTTTTT. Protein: CSAKDRVGANKKLFF.

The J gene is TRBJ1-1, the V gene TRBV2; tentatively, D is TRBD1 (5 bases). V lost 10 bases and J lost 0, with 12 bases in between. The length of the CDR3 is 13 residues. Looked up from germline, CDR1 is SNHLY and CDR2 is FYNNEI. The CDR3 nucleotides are TGTGCCACCGTTCGACAGATGAACACTGAAGCTTTCTTT. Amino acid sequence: CATVRQMNTEAFF.

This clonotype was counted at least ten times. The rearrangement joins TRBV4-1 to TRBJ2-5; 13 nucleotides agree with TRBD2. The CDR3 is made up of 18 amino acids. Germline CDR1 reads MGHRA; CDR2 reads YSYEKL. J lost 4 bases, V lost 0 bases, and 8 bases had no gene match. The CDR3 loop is CASSQDRLAGGQGETQYF. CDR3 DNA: TGCGCCAGCAGCCAAGATCGACTAGCGGGGGGCCAGGGAGAGACCCAGTACTTC.

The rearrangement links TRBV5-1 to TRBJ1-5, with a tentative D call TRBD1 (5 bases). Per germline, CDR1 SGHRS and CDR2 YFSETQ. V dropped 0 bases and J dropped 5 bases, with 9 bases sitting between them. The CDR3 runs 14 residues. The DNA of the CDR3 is TGCGCCAGCAGCTTGGCAGGGACGGATCAGCCCCAGCATTTT. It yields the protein CASSLAGTDQPQHF.

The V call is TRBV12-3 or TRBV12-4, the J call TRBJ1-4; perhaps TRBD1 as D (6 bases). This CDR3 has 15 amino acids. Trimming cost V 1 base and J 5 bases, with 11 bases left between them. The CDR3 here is CASSLDREGNEKLFF. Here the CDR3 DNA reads TGTGCCAGCAGTTTAGACAGGGAAGGGAATGAAAAACTGTTTTTT.

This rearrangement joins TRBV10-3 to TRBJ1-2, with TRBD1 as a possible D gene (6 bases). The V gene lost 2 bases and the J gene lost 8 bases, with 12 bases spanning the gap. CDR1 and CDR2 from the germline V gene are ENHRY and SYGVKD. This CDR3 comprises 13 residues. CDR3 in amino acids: CAISEGQGQGYTF. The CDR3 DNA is TGTGCCATCAGTGAGGGCCAGGGGCAAGGCTACACCTTC.

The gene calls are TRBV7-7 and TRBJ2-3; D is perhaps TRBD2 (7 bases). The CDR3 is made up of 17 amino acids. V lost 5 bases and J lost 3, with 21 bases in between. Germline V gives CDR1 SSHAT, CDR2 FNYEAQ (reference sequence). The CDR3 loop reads CASSPLGRGGATDTQYF. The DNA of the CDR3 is TGTGCCAGCAGCCCATTGGGGCGAGGGGGGGCAACAGATACGCAGTATTTT.

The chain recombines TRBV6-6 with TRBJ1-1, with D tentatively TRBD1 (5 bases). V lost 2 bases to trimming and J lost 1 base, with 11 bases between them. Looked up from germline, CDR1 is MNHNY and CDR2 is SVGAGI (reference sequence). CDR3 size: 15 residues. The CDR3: CASSYAGHSNTEAFF. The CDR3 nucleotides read TGTGCCAGCAGTTACGCCGGACACTCGAACACTGAAGCTTTCTTT.

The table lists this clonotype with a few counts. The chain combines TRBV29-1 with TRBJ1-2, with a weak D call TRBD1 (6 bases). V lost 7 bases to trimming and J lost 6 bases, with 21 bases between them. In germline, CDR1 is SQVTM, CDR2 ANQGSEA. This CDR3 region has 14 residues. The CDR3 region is CSADQGRGAHGYTF. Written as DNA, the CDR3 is TGCAGCGCTGATCAGGGCCGGGGGGCCCATGGCTACACCTTC. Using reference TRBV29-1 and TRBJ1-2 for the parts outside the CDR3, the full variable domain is SAVISQKPSRDICQRGTSLTIQCQVDSQVTMMFWYRQQPGQSLTLIATANQGSEATYESGFVIDKFPISRPNLTFSTLTVSNMSPEDSSIYLCSADQGRGAHGYTFGSGTRLTVV.

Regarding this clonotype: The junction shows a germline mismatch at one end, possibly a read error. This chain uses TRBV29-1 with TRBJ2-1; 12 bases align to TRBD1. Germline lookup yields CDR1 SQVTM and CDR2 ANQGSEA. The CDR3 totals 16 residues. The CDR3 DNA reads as TGCAGCGTTGCGCCCGGGACAGGGGGCCCCTACGATGAACAGTTCTTC. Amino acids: CSVAPGTGGPYDEQFF.

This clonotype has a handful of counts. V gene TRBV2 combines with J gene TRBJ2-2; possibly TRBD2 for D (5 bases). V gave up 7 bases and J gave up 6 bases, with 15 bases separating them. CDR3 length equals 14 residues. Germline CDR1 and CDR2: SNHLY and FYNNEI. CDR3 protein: CASTSSGGAGELFF. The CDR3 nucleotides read TGTGCCAGCACCTCGAGCGGTGGGGCCGGGGAGCTGTTTTTT.

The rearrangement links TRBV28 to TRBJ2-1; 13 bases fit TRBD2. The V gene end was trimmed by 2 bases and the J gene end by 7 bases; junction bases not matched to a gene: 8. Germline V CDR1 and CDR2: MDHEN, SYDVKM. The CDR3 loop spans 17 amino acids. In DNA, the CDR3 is TGTGCCAGCAGTTTAGGGACACTAGCGGGAGGGCCTAATGAGCAGTTCTTC. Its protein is CASSLGTLAGGPNEQFF.

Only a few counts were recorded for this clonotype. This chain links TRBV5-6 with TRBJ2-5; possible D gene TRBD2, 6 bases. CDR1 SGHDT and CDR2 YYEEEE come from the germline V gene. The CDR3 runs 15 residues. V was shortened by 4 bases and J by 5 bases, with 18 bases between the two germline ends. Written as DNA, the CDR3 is TGTGCCAGCAGCCCGGCGGGATATAGGGACGAGACCCAGTACTTC. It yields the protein CASSPAGYRDETQYF.

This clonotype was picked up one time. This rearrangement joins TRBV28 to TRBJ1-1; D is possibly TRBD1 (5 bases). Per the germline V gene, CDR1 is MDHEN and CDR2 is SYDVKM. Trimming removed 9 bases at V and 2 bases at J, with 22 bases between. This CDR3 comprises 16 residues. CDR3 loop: CASDLFRAILNTEAFF. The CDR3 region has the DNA TGTGCCAGTGACTTATTCAGGGCCATTCTTAACACTGAAGCTTTCTTT.

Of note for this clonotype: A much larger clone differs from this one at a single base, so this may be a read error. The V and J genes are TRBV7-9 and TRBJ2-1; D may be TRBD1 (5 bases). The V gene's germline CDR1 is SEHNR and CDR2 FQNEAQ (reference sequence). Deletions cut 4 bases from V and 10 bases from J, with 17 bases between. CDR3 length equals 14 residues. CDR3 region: CASSYDIGAYEQFF. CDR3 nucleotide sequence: TGTGCCAGCAGCTACGACATAGGGGCCTACGAGCAGTTCTTC.

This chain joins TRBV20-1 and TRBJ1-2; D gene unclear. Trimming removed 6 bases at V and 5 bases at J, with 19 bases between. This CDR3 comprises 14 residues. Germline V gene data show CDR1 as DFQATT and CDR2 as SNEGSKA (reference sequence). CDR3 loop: CSAPDGYSSYGYTF. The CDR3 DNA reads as TGCAGTGCCCCCGACGGGTATTCATCGTATGGCTACACCTTC.

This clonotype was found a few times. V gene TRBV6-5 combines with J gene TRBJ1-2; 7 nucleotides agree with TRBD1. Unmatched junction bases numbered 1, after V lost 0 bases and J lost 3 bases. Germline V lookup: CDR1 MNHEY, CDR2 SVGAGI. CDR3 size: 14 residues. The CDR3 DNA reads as TGTGCCAGCAGTTACTCGGGGACAGACTATGGCTACACCTTC. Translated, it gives CASSYSGTDYGYTF.

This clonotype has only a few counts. CDR3 bases: TGCAGTGCTAGGGTCCGGGTAGGGGACCCTGAGCAGTTCTTC. Residues: CSARVRVGDPEQFF. This rearrangement joins TRBV20-1 to TRBJ2-1; TRBD1 or TRBD2 may be the D gene (5 bases each). Trimming left V 3 bases short and J 9 bases short, with 18 bases between. CDR1 is DFQATT and CDR2 is SNEGSKA in the germline V gene (reference sequence). This CDR3 is 14 amino acids long.

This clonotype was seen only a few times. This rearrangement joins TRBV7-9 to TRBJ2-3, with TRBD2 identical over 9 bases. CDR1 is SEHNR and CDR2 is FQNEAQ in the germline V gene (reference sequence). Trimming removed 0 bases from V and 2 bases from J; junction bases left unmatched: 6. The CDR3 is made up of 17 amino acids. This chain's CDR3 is CASSLAREGPLTDTQYF. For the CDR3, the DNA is TGTGCCAGCAGCTTAGCGCGGGAGGGCCCCCTCACAGATACGCAGTATTTT.